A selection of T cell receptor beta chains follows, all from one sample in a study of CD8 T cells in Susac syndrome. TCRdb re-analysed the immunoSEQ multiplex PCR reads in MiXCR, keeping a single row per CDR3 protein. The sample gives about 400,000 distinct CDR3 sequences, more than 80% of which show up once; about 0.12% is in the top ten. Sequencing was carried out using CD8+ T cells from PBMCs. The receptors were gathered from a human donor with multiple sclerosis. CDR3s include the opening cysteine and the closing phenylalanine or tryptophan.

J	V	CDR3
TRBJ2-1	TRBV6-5	CASSYSALAGGAYNEQFF
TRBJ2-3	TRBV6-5	CASSLQASTDTQYF
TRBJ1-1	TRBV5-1	CASSLAGQASNTEAFF
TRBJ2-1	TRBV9	CASSATGTSGSISYNEQFF
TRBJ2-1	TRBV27	CASSLTGQGPNYNEQFF
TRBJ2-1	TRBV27	CASSPRLAGNNEQFF
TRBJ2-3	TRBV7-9	CASSSPGPLDLFGTQYF
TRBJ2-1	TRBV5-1	CASSLRGGPSNEQFF
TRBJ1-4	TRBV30	CAWSATGGLEKLFF
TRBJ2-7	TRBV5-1	CASSLGGFPSSYEQYF
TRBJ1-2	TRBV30	CAWSVQAFYGYTF
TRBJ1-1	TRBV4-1	CASSTGQYEAFF
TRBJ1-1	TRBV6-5	CASSYPNTEAFF
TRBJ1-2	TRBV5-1	CASSPEGPRVGYTF
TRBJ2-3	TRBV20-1	CSAGTMREGFTDTQYF
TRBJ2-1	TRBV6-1	CASSEDRGGYNEQFF
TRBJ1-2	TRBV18	CASSPEERGLDYGYTF
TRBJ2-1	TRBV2	CAGGTGGNEQFF
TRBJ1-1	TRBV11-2	CASSLWQGERSGTEAFF
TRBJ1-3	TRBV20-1	CSARESGTLFGNTIYF
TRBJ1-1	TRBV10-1	CASSELQGNTEAFF
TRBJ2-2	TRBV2	CASSAGLGAGELFF
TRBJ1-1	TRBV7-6	CASSRDGYTEAFF
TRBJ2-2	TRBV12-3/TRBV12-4	CATKGGIGELFF
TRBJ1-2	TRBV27	CASSLNPLANGYTF
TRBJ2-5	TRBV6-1	CASSAWTGGGETQYF
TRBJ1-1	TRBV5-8	CASSSSGQGATEAFF
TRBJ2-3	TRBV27	CASSLTSGRSSDTQYF
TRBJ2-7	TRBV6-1	CATTRSYEQYF
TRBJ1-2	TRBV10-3	CAISDPGRAYGYTF
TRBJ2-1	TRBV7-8	CASSPFRGGRNEQFF
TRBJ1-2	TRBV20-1	CSARGGTINYGYTF
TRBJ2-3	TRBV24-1	CATSDLADSTDTQYF
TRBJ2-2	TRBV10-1	CASSESVETYGELFF
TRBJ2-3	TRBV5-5	CASSLGEGSDTQYF
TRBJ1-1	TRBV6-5	CASSPNRVVAFF
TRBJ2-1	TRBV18	CASSLALDASYNEQFF
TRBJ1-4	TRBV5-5	CASSLGQSSEKLFF
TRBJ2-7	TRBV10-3	CAISGDRDDEQHF
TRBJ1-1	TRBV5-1	CASSSRDWQGEAFF
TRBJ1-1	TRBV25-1	CASSEYRGGGNMNTEAFF
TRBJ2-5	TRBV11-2	CASSSRPQETQYF
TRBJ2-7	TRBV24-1	CATSKWGEFSYEQYF